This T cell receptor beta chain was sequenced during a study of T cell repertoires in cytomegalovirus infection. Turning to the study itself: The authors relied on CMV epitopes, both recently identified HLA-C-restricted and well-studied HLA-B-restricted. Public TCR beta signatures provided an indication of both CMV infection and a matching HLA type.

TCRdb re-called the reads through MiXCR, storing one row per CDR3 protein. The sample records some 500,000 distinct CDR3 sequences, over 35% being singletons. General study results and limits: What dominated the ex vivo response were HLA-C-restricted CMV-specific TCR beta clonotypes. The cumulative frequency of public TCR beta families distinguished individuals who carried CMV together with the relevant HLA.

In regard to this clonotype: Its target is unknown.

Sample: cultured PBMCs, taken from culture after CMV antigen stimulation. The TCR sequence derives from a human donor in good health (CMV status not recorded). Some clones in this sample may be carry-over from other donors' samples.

The chain's CDR3 is CASSLGDFLTFF. The CDR3 DNA follows: TGTGCCAGCAGCTTGGGGGACTTCTTAACGTTCTTC. This chain uses TRBV11-2 with TRBJ2-1; weak D call: TRBD2 (6 bases). The CDR3 runs to 12 residues. The germline gives CDR1 SGHAT, CDR2 FQNNGV. V lost 3 bases and J 15 bases, leaving 15 bases between the germline ends.